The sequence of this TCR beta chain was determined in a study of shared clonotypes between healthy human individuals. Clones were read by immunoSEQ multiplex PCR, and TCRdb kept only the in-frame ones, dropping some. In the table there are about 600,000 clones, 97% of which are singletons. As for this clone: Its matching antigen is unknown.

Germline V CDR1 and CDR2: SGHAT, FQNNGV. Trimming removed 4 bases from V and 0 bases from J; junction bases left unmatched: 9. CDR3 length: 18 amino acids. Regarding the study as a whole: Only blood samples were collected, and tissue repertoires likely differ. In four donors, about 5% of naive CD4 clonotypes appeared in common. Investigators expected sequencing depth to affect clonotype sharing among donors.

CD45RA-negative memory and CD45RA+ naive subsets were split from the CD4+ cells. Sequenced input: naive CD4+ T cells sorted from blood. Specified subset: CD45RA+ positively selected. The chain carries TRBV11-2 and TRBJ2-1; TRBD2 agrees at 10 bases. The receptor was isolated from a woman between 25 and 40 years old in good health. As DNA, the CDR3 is TGTGCCAGCAGCTCCCGGGGTAGCGGGAGGAGCTCCTACAATGAGCAGTTCTTC. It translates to CASSSRGSGRSSYNEQFF.